What follows are 5 T cell receptor beta chains derived from one specimen sequenced in a study of OX40 agonist ivuxolimab in advanced cancers. The table came from immunoSEQ multiplex PCR; TCRdb's copy has only in-frame clones and leaves some out. The sample yields fewer than 85,000 clones, more than 85% seen once. The sequencing here drew on CD4+ or CD8+ T cells sorted from blood, taken in a trial of the OX40 agonist ivuxolimab. All receptors come from an adult with an advanced solid tumor such as melanoma, head and neck, liver or kidney cancer.

J is TRBJ2-7 and V is TRBV13; D is unclear. This CDR3 has 15 residues. Germline V gives CDR1 PRHDT, CDR2 FYEKMQ (reference sequence). Trimming took off 5 bases at V and 2 bases at J, with 16 bases between the two ends. CDR3 protein: CASSRNQGLAYEQYF. DNA of the CDR3: TGTGCCAGCAGCCGGAACCAAGGGCTGGCCTACGAGCAGTACTTC. The full variable domain, rest sourced from reference TRBV13 and TRBJ2-7, is AAGVIQSPRHLIKEKRETATLKCYPIPRHDTVYWYQQGPGQDPQFLISFYEKMQSDKGSIPDRFSAQQFSDYHSELNMSSLELGDSALYFCASSRNQGLAYEQYFGPGTRLTVT.

This chain uses TRBV5-1 with TRBJ1-5; D possibly corresponds to TRBD1 (6 bases). This CDR3 has 15 residues. From germline, CDR1 is SGHRS and CDR2 YFSETQ. With 0 bases removed from V and 3 bases from J, the gap between germline ends came to 10 bases. The CDR3 bases are TGCGCCAGCAGCTTGGCCGGGGGCTTCAATCAGCCCCAGCATTTT. It yields the protein CASSLAGGFNQPQHF.

This chain's CDR3 is CASSSRKDRDTGELFF. In DNA form, the CDR3 reads TGTGCCAGCAGCTCTAGAAAGGACAGGGACACCGGGGAGCTGTTTTTT. V gene TRBV11-3 combines with J gene TRBJ2-2, with 8 bases matching TRBD1. This CDR3 comprises 16 residues. Germline trimming cut 4 bases from V and 3 bases from J; bases unmatched to any gene: 7. Germline loops: CDR1 SGHNT, CDR2 YENEEA.

The rearrangement joins TRBV7-6 to TRBJ2-7; 10 bases map to TRBD1. From germline, CDR1 is SGHVS and CDR2 FNYEAQ. The trim removed 2 bases at V and 6 bases at J, leaving 7 bases unmatched. CDR3 length equals 15 residues. The CDR3 sequence is CASSLPGQGSLEQYF. The CDR3 bases are TGTGCCAGCAGCTTACCGGGACAGGGGTCCCTCGAGCAGTACTTC.

This clone was seen only a few times. The chain links TRBV27 to TRBJ2-1; 10 nucleotides match TRBD2. CDR1 is MNHEY and CDR2 is SMNVEV in the germline V gene (reference sequence). CDR3 length: 14 residues. J gave up 7 bases and V 3 bases, and 3 bases lay outside the gene matches. CDR3 sequence reads: CASSFGTSVNEQFF. The CDR3 bases are TGTGCCAGCAGTTTCGGGACTAGCGTTAATGAGCAGTTCTTC.